The 27 T cell receptor beta chains below all came from one sample that was sequenced in a study of control samples from healthy donors and cancer patients. Repertoires were generated with immunoSEQ multiplex PCR, while TCRdb's copy carries only in-frame clones and drops some. The repertoire has 150,000 to 190,000 clones, about 93% of them found once; the top ten carry under 2.5%. Sequencing was performed on blood. All receptors derive from a man aged 45-65 years in good health.

This clone occurred once. The chain employs TRBV15 and TRBJ2-1; weak D call: TRBD1 (5 bases). The length of the CDR3 is 15 residues. CDR1 LNHNV and CDR2 YYDKDF come from the germline V gene (reference sequence). V dropped 0 bases and J dropped 13 bases, with 19 bases sitting between them. CDR3 sequence reads: CATSRDLTQGREQFF. DNA for the CDR3: TGTGCCACCAGCAGAGACCTAACCCAGGGAAGGGAACAGTTCTTC.

This chain uses TRBV5-5 with TRBJ1-1; perhaps TRBD1 as D (6 bases). Germline V gene lookup returns CDR1 SGHKS and CDR2 YYEKEE (reference sequence). This CDR3 region has 16 residues. V lost 4 bases and J lost 4, with 20 bases in between. The chain's CDR3 is CASSLTETRRGTEAFF. The CDR3 coding sequence is TGTGCCAGCAGCCTGACAGAAACGCGCAGGGGCACTGAAGCTTTCTTT. The variable domain in full, completed from reference TRBV5-5 and TRBJ1-1, reads DAGVTQSPTHLIKTRGQQVTLRCSPISGHKSVSWYQQVLGQGPQFIFQYYEKEERGRGNFPDRFSARQFPNYSSELNVNALLLGDSALYLCASSLTETRRGTEAFFGQGTRLTVV.

The genes are TRBV6-5 and TRBJ2-4, with no clear D. V gave up 7 bases and J gave up 0 bases, with 13 bases separating them. This CDR3 contains 15 residues. Germline values: CDR1 MNHEY, CDR2 SVGAGI. The chain's CDR3 is CASNVDPQAKNIQYF. The CDR3 coding sequence is TGTGCCAGCAATGTAGACCCTCAAGCCAAAAACATTCAGTACTTC.

The V gene is TRBV19, the J gene TRBJ2-7, with D uncertain. Germline V gene data show CDR1 as LNHDA and CDR2 as SQIVND (reference sequence). There are 14 residues in the CDR3. The V end lost 3 bases, the J end lost 0 bases, and 9 bases lay between the germline ends. The CDR3 sequence: CASSIGGSSYEQYF. CDR3 nucleotide sequence: TGTGCCAGTAGTATTGGCGGTAGCTCCTACGAGCAGTACTTC.

The V gene is TRBV10-3, the J gene TRBJ2-7, with 14 nucleotides matching TRBD2. The CDR3 sequence is 14 residues long. V trimming: 6 bases; J trimming: 7 bases; junction bases outside the gene matches: 5. Germline V gives CDR1 ENHRY, CDR2 SYGVKD. CDR3 residues: CAIRGTSGSDEQYF. The CDR3 nucleotides read TGTGCCATCAGGGGGACTAGCGGGAGTGATGAGCAGTACTTC.

This chain links TRBV27 with TRBJ2-1; 13 bases are shared with TRBD2. The length of the CDR3 is 15 residues. The germline V gene has CDR1 MNHEY and CDR2 SMNVEV (reference sequence). The trim removed 6 bases at V and 9 bases at J, leaving 8 bases unmatched. The CDR3: CASSRTSGRGGEQFF. CDR3 nucleotides: TGTGCCAGCAGCCGGACTAGCGGGAGAGGTGGTGAGCAGTTCTTC.

The J gene is TRBJ2-7, the V gene TRBV27; unclear D gene. The CDR3 extends over 13 amino acids. The germline CDR1 and CDR2 sequences are MNHEY and SMNVEV (reference sequence). The ends were cut back, 4 bases at V and 6 bases at J, with 13 bases in the middle. The CDR3 bases are TGTGCCAGCAGTTCACTTTACGGTGGCGAGCAGTACTTC. This encodes CASSSLYGGEQYF.

The rearrangement uses TRBV11-2 and TRBJ1-2, with D possibly TRBD1 on 6 matching bases. CDR1 SGHAT and CDR2 FQNNGV come from the germline V gene. V gave up 3 bases and J gave up 4 bases, with 12 bases separating them. This CDR3 comprises 14 residues. CDR3 bases: TGTGCCAGCAGCTTTAACAGGGTTGGCTATGGCTACACCTTC. It specifies CASSFNRVGYGYTF.

The gene calls are TRBV18 and TRBJ2-1, with 10 bases identical to TRBD2. In germline, CDR1 is KGHSH, CDR2 LQKENI. The trim removed 3 bases at V and 4 bases at J, leaving 3 bases unmatched. This CDR3 comprises 15 residues. The CDR3 nucleotides are TGTGCCAGCTCACCCCTAGCGGGAGCTTACAATGAGCAGTTCTTC. Translation: CASSPLAGAYNEQFF. The full variable domain, completed using reference TRBV18 and TRBJ2-1, is NAGVMQNPRHLVRRRGQEARLRCSPMKGHSHVYWYRQLPEEGLKFMVYLQKENIIDESGMPKERFSAEFPKEGPSILRIQQVVRGDSAAYFCASSPLAGAYNEQFFGPGTRLTVL.

The V gene is TRBV2, the J gene TRBJ1-1; D may be TRBD1 (5 bases). There are 15 residues in the CDR3. In germline, CDR1 is SNHLY, CDR2 FYNNEI. V shed 6 bases and J shed 0 bases, with 14 bases lying between them. The CDR3 here is CASSPTDRMNTEAFF. CDR3 bases: TGTGCCAGCAGCCCTACCGACAGAATGAACACTGAAGCTTTCTTT.

The chain is built from TRBV29-1 and TRBJ2-5, with D hard to call. Germline CDR1 is SQVTM and CDR2 is ANQGSEA. V was trimmed by 1 base and J by 4 bases, leaving 13 bases between them. The CDR3 is made up of 14 amino acids. The CDR3 DNA is TGCAGCGTTGAAGCGTCTCGAGGCAGAGAGACCCAGTACTTC. It translates to CSVEASRGRETQYF.

This clone was seen once. The sample holds other DNA sequences that translate to the same CDR3. V is TRBV7-3 and J is TRBJ2-5, with 8 bases lining up with TRBD2. The length of the CDR3 is 17 residues. Germline CDR1 SGHTA, CDR2 FQGTGA. V was clipped by 6 bases and J by 2 bases; unmatched bases: 14. The CDR3: CASSLGRGTSGQETQYF. The CDR3 DNA is TGTGCCAGCAGTTTAGGCAGGGGTACTAGCGGACAAGAGACCCAGTACTTC.

The chain employs TRBV5-6 and TRBJ2-3; a possible D gene is TRBD1 (6 bases). The CDR3 is 15 amino acids. V was pared by 3 bases and J by 4 bases, with 15 bases between. CDR1 SGHDT and CDR2 YYEEEE come from the germline V gene. DNA of the CDR3: TGTGCCAGCAGCTATTCACCTACAGGGTCAGATACGCAGTATTTT. Translated: CASSYSPTGSDTQYF.

J is TRBJ2-5 and V is TRBV6-2 or TRBV6-3, with 14 bases fitting TRBD2. This CDR3 region has 17 residues. Germline V gene lookup returns CDR1 MNHEY and CDR2 SVGEGT. V shed 7 bases and J 3 bases; nucleotides not matched to a gene: 10. This CDR3 reads CASNPGSGLAGEETQYF. CDR3 coding DNA: TGTGCCAGCAACCCCGGCTCGGGACTAGCGGGAGAAGAGACCCAGTACTTC.

The chain carries TRBV5-1 and TRBJ2-1, with D perhaps assigned TRBD1 or TRBD2 (6 bases each). This CDR3 region has 12 residues. Germline CDR1 and CDR2: SGHRS and YFSETQ. Trimming left V 4 bases short and J 9 bases short, with 11 bases between. CDR3 sequence (DNA): TGCGCCAGCAGCCTAGGGGGGCGTGAGCAGTTCTTC. This gives the protein CASSLGGREQFF.

The rearrangement uses TRBV3-1 (or the pseudogene TRBV3-2) and TRBJ2-3; 9 nucleotides match TRBD2. The germline V gene encodes CDR1 LGHDT and CDR2 YNNKEL (reference sequence). V was clipped by 1 base and J by 5 bases; unmatched bases: 4. The CDR3 has 15 residues. DNA of the CDR3: TGTGCCAGCAGCCAAGGGTTTAGCGGGAGAGATACGCAGTATTTT. It translates to CASSQGFSGRDTQYF.

This chain joins TRBV6-4 and TRBJ2-1; D is perhaps TRBD2 (6 bases). Germline V gives CDR1 MRHNA, CDR2 SNTAGT. Trimming shortened V by 2 bases and J by 3 bases, and 8 bases separated the two germline ends. This CDR3 is 14 amino acids long. CDR3 coding DNA: TGTGCCAGCAGTGACGGGACTGGCTACAATGAGCAGTTCTTC. This sequence encodes CASSDGTGYNEQFF.

This rearrangement joins TRBV4-1 to TRBJ1-4; no reliable D call. CDR1 and CDR2 from the germline V gene are MGHRA and YSYEKL. The CDR3 loop spans 15 amino acids. The V and J ends lost 1 base and 8 bases respectively, with 14 bases between them. CDR3 bases: TGCGCCAGCAGCCAAGCTCCTTCGACTAGGGAAAAACTGTTTTTT. Its translation is CASSQAPSTREKLFF.

The V and J genes are TRBV2 and TRBJ2-5; 8 bases match TRBD1. After removal of 6 bases from V and 4 bases from J, the junction contained 4 bases not matched to a gene. Germline CDR1 SNHLY, CDR2 FYNNEI. CDR3 length equals 13 residues. This CDR3 reads CASRPGGRETQYF. CDR3 coding DNA: TGTGCCAGCAGGCCAGGGGGCCGAGAGACCCAGTACTTC.

As to this clone: Other DNA variants within this sample encode the same CDR3. V usage is TRBV7-3 and J usage is TRBJ2-5; D assignment may be TRBD1 or TRBD2 (5 bases each). The CDR3 loop spans 13 amino acids. Germline V gene data show CDR1 as SGHTA and CDR2 as FQGTGA. The V and J ends lost 2 bases and 2 bases respectively, with 6 bases between them. CDR3 residues: CASSLGGQETQYF. The CDR3 DNA reads as TGTGCCAGCAGCTTAGGGGGTCAAGAGACCCAGTACTTC. Full variable domain (rest looked up from reference TRBV7-3 and TRBJ2-5): GAGVSQTPSNKVTEKGKYVELRCDPISGHTALYWYRQSLGQGPEFLIYFQGTGAADDSGLPNDRFFAVRPEGSVSTLKIQRTERGDSAVYLCASSLGGQETQYFGPGTRLLVL.

This CDR3 reads CASSKTAGETDSPLHF. The CDR3 coding sequence is TGTGCCAGCAGCAAAACGGCTGGGGAGACCGATTCACCCCTCCACTTT. The V and J genes are TRBV21-1 and TRBJ1-6. TRBV21-1 is classified as a pseudogene. There are 16 residues in the CDR3.

V usage is TRBV10-3 and J usage is TRBJ2-3, with unresolved D. This CDR3 comprises 15 residues. Germline-derived CDR1 and CDR2 are ENHRY and SYGVKD. V was pared by 3 bases and J by 0 bases, with 10 bases between. The CDR3 region is CAISEPPHSTDTQYF. The DNA of the CDR3 is TGTGCCATCAGTGAACCACCCCACAGCACAGATACGCAGTATTTT.

The J gene is TRBJ2-1, the V gene TRBV7-2; the D gene is possibly TRBD1 (6 bases). V was trimmed by 5 bases and J by 4 bases, leaving 9 bases between them. CDR3 length: 13 residues. Germline V gene sequence: CDR1 SGHTA, CDR2 FQGNSA. The CDR3 region is CASSADSYNEQFF. In nucleotides, the CDR3 is TGTGCCAGCAGCGCGGACAGTTACAATGAGCAGTTCTTC.

The chain joins TRBV4-1 to TRBJ2-1; 12 nucleotides line up with TRBD2. The length of the CDR3 is 18 residues. CDR1 and CDR2 (germline): MGHRA, YSYEKL. The V segment lost 0 bases and the J segment 4 bases; nucleotides outside the gene matches: 7. CDR3 bases: TGCGCCAGCAGCCAAGATCCTAGCGGGAGGGCTGGGTACAATGAGCAGTTCTTC. This sequence encodes CASSQDPSGRAGYNEQFF.

The chain uses TRBV21-1 and TRBJ2-6. TRBV21-1 corresponds to a pseudogene. This CDR3 spans 16 amino acids. Written as DNA, the CDR3 is TGTGCCAGCACCAAAGGTGCCGAATCCGGGGCCAACGTCCTGACTTTC. Translated, it gives CASTKGAESGANVLTF.

The chain carries TRBV28 and TRBJ1-2; the D gene is possibly TRBD1 (5 bases). The CDR3 extends over 14 amino acids. V lost 3 bases and J lost 0, with 8 bases in between. Germline V lookup: CDR1 MDHEN, CDR2 SYDVKM. The CDR3 DNA reads as TGTGCCAGCAGTTTGTTACAGGCTAACTATGGCTACACCTTC. Its translation: CASSLLQANYGYTF.

V is TRBV9 and J is TRBJ2-5; 8 nucleotides align to TRBD1. Germline V gene sequence: CDR1 SGDLS, CDR2 YYNGEE. This CDR3 contains 14 residues. The J segment lost 3 bases and the V segment lost 2 bases, leaving 3 bases of the junction unmatched. This CDR3 reads CASSVDRVEETQYF. The CDR3 region has the DNA TGTGCCAGCAGCGTGGACAGGGTTGAAGAGACCCAGTACTTC.